The present T cell receptor beta chain was sequenced within a study of vaccination and CD4 T cells after COVID-19. Regarding this clonotype: Its antigen is as yet unknown.

After removal of 4 bases from V and 4 bases from J, the junction contained 8 bases not matched to a gene. CDR3 length: 15 amino acids. CDR1 MDHEN and CDR2 SYDVKM come from the germline V gene. The Oncomine TCR Beta short-read assay sequenced DNA from cultured CD4+ T cells. One entry per CDR3 protein results from TCRdb running MiXCR on the PCR reads. The data contain some 25,000 distinct CDR3 sequences, less than 40% of them singletons. Study-level findings and limits: Nearly all convalescent vaccine-specific clones, 304 of 307, recognized only SARS-CoV-2 spike.

Time point given: late sampling 161 to 241 days after vaccination in a few convalescent patients. Sample treatment: roughly 11-day PBMC culture with coronavirus spike peptide pools or control peptides (ViraFEST assay). ViraFEST grew antigen-specific T cells using peptide pools, then sequenced TCRs. PBMCs, plated at some 1.8 million per well, were grown in the presence of 9.5 to 10 IU/ml IL-2 and 9 to 10 ug/ml peptide pools. The receptor comes from a human donor who had recovered from COVID-19. Specimen: CD4+ T cells from blood, cultured in vitro, collected about 7 months after SARS-CoV-2 vaccination. The chain employs TRBV28 and TRBJ2-7, with 9 bases that match TRBD2. The CDR3 here is CASSYSREGRYEQYF. Here the CDR3 DNA reads TGTGCCAGCAGTTATTCGCGGGAGGGCCGGTACGAGCAGTACTTC.